This T cell receptor (beta chain) was captured in a study of control samples from healthy donors and cancer patients. Sequenced by immunoSEQ multiplex PCR; TCRdb stores in-frame clones only, minus some. The data contain 95,000 to 150,000 clones, approximately 87% of them singletons. Trimming took off 5 bases at V and 6 bases at J, with 19 bases between the two ends. The CDR3 covers 15 residues. The germline V gene has CDR1 PRHDT and CDR2 FYEKMQ (reference sequence). The genes are TRBV13 and TRBJ1-1; D unclear. This TCR was recovered from a man aged 25 to 40 in good health. Specimen: blood. The CDR3 coding sequence is TGTGCCAGCAGCACCTCCCCTCAAGCGCCACCTGAAGCTTTCTTT. Encoded protein: CASSTSPQAPPEAFF.